This T cell receptor beta chain was obtained from a study of early T cells in non-severe SARS-CoV-2 infection listed by TCRdb under 2021. Regarding the research as a whole: TCR sequencing used bulk RNA from unsorted whole blood, so alpha and beta chains could not be paired. What the study reported, not specific to this receptor: Matching against VDJdb was skewed toward anti-spike CD8 responses, likely underestimated virus-specific expansions, and missed private and CD4 specificities.

The study was a case-control design nested within a healthcare worker cohort in London, UK, with weekly nasopharyngeal swab PCR tests and blood sampling. Healthcare workers were enrolled in the week of the UK lockdown, from 23 to 31 March 2020, and were followed every week for up to 16 weeks. Library preparation used 5' RACE. Sequencing took place on a NextSeq 500. Unique molecular identifiers were attached to individual cDNA molecules in the TCR library protocol so that sequencing error and PCR bias could be corrected. Both TCR alpha and beta chains were sequenced, and tight co-correlation was observed between alpha and beta sequence abundances in each sample. As for the original processing: Decombinator V4 was used to annotate TCR sequences for V gene, J gene and CDR3. Expanded TCRs were defined as changing significantly between any two time points under a Poisson model with p below 0.0001. Abundances of TCRs were expressed as counts per million after normalisation to the total number of TCRs sequenced in each sample. VDJdb, accessed 1 November 2021, was searched for CMV, EBV and SARS-CoV-2 annotated TCRs, excluding TCRs annotated for multiple antigens. TCRdb applied fastp at Q25 and MiXCR to the public reads, then kept only in-frame beta chains. For every CDR3 protein sequence, its rows merge into one entry that carries the most common genes and DNA. The V and J calls and clone size are TCRdb's, not the authors'. The sample table contains tens of thousands of distinct CDR3 sequences; only one count was recorded for 10% to 15% of them. The ten largest make up approximately 15% of the sample.

Ten or more counts support this clonotype. The specificity of this receptor is unknown. Base qualities are not at hand, and no much larger clone is one base apart. The source material was whole blood. This clonotype originated in an adult who was a healthcare worker with PCR-confirmed SARS-CoV-2 infection or an uninfected control (not recorded which).

CDR3 region: CSSKRDASSYNEQFF. The bases are TGCAGTTCAAAACGGGACGCCAGCTCCTACAATGAGCAGTTCTTC. The rearrangement combines TRBV20-1 with TRBJ2-1; the D element could tentatively be TRBD1 or TRBD2, as 5 bases agree for each. For CDR1 and CDR2, the germline V gene (reference sequence) lists DFQATT and SNEGSKA. V is reduced by 8 bases and J by 0 bases, leaving a spacing of 17 bases between them. CDR3 length: 15 amino acids, cysteine to phenylalanine. Here the CDR3 DNA is all that survives: 45 bases in frame from base 1.